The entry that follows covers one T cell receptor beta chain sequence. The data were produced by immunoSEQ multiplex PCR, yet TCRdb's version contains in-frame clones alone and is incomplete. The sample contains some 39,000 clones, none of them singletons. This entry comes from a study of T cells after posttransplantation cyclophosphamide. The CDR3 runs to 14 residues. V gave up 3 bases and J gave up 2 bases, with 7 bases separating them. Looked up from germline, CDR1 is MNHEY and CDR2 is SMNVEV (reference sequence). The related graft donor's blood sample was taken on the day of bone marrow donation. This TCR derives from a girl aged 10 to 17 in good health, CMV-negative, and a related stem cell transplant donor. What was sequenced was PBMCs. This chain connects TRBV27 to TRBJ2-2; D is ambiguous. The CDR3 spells CASSFLINTGELFF. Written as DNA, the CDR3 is TGTGCCAGCAGTTTCTTAATTAACACCGGGGAGCTGTTTTTT.